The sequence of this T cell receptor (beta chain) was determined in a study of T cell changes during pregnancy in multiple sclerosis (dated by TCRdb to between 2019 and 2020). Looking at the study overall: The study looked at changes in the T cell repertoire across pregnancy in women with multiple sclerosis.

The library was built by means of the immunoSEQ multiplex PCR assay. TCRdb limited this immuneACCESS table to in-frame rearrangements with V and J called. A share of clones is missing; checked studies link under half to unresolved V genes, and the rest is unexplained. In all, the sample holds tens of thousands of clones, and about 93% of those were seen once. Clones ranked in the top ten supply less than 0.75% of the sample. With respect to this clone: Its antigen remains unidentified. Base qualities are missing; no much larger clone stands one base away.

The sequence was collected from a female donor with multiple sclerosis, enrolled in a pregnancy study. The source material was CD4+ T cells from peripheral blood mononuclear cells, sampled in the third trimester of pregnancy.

The nucleotide sequence is TGTGCCAGCAGTGATTCCGGACAGGAGTATCAGCCCCAGCATTTT. The translation is CASSDSGQEYQPQHF. The receptor chain draws on TRBV2 and TRBJ1-5; TRBD1 matches 7 bases in the middle. V and J are trimmed by 3 bases and 5 bases, and the gene matches miss 7 bases of the junction. From the cysteine up to the phenylalanine, the CDR3 has a length of 15 residues. Of the read, only the CDR3 DNA is kept; its 45 bases are in frame from base 1. CDR1 SNHLY and CDR2 FYNNEI are derived from the germline V gene.